This is a list of T cell receptor beta chains from one sample in a study of blood T cells in healthy people across ages. One entry per CDR3 protein, called by TCRdb with MiXCR from the 5' RACE reads. The table has about 1.6 million distinct CDR3 sequences, around 35% seen once. The specimen was blood. These TCRs come from a woman aged 30 to 39 in good health. The CDR3 runs from the conserved cysteine through the conserved F or W. D genes are given only for firm matches. A row's size may be missing; if present it is once, few, many or a size class.

size	J	D	V	CDR3	DNA
-	TRBJ2-7	-	TRBV12-3/TRBV12-4	CASGGRFEQYF	TGTGCCAGCGGGGGGCGTTTTGAGCAGTACTTC
-	TRBJ2-5	-	TRBV4-2	CASSQDPDTKETQYF	TGTGCCAGCAGCCAAGATCCGGACACCAAAGAGACCCAGTACTTC
many	TRBJ2-3	-	TRBV20-1	CSSTGPSTDTQYF	TGCAGTTCCACAGGGCCTAGCACAGATACGCAGTATTTT
-	TRBJ1-5	-	TRBV18	CASSPSQGYNQPQHF	TGTGCCAGCTCACCTTCCCAGGGCTACAATCAGCCCCAGCATTTT
-	TRBJ1-1	TRBD1	TRBV14	CASSTWRQGRAGAEAFF	TGTGCCAGCTCCACATGGCGACAGGGTAGGGCGGGGGCTGAAGCTTTCTTT
-	TRBJ2-1	-	TRBV7-8	CASSPGQAAYNEQFF	TGTGCCAGCAGCCCCGGTCAGGCTGCCTACAATGAGCAGTTCTTC
-	TRBJ2-7	-	TRBV3-1	CASSQQTKLSSYEQYF	TGTGCCAGCAGCCAACAGACTAAGCTGAGCTCCTACGAGCAGTACTTC
-	TRBJ2-1	-	TRBV4-1	CASSPRGRDRSKNGQQFF	TGCGCCAGCAGCCCCCGGGGGCGAGACCGATCCAAGAATGGGCAGCAGTTCTTC
few	TRBJ2-5	-	TRBV6-1	CASSEARSAAETQYF	TGTGCCAGCAGTGAAGCGCGGTCGGCAGCGGAGACCCAGTACTTC
-	TRBJ2-1	-	TRBV4-1	CASSQDLAESSYNEQFF	TGCGCCAGCAGCCAAGATCTAGCAGAGAGCTCCTACAATGAGCAGTTCTTC
once	TRBJ1-4	-	TRBV6-2/TRBV6-3	CASSHRESANEKLFF	TGTGCCAGCAGTCACAGGGAATCGGCTAATGAAAAACTGTTTTTT
-	TRBJ2-1	TRBD2	TRBV20-1	CSARGVLAGGLSYNEQFF	TGCAGTGCTAGAGGGGTGCTAGCGGGGGGCCTCTCCTACAATGAGCAGTTCTTC
many	TRBJ2-1	TRBD2	TRBV4-1	CASSLGLAGYEQFF	TGCGCCAGCAGCCTCGGACTAGCGGGATATGAGCAGTTCTTC
many	TRBJ2-5	TRBD1	TRBV5-1	CASSLDRGETQYF	TGTGCCAGCAGCCTCGACAGGGGAGAGACCCAGTACTTC
few	TRBJ2-1	TRBD2	TRBV18	CASSPEAGGQRKQFF	TGTGCCAGCTCCCCAGAGGCGGGAGGTCAACGAAAGCAGTTCTTC
-	TRBJ2-1	TRBD2	TRBV24-1	CATSDLRAGSGVYNEQFF	TGTGCCACCAGTGATTTGCGAGCGGGAAGCGGGGTATACAATGAGCAGTTCTTC
-	TRBJ2-3	-	TRBV7-9	CASSLTQMLGADTQYF	TGTGCCAGCAGCTTAACGCAGATGTTGGGGGCAGATACGCAGTATTTT
-	TRBJ2-3	-	TRBV6-1	CTSSSNREVTDTQYF	TGTACCAGCAGTAGCAACAGGGAGGTCACAGATACGCAGTATTTT
many	TRBJ2-7	-	TRBV10-3	CAISESGMGQAYEQYF	TGTGCCATCAGTGAGTCGGGGATGGGCCAGGCCTACGAGCAGTACTTC
-	TRBJ2-3	-	TRBV20-1	CSARVYGTRSTIASTDTQYF	TGCAGTGCTAGGGTTTACGGGACCAGAAGTACTATCGCTAGCACAGATACGCAGTATTTT
few	TRBJ2-1	-	TRBV7-7	CASSLAPEIPYNEQFF	TGTGCCAGCAGCTTAGCCCCCGAGATTCCGTACAATGAGCAGTTCTTC
once	TRBJ2-7	-	TRBV7-2	CASSLTGYNEQYF	TGTGCCAGCAGCTTAACCGGATACAATGAGCAGTACTTC
many	TRBJ2-6	-	TRBV7-9	CASSMQGTGANVLTF	TGTGCCAGCAGCATGCAGGGGACTGGGGCCAACGTCCTGACTTTC
-	TRBJ1-1	-	TRBV6-1	CASSDWMVRAGRGSEAFF	TGTGCCAGCAGTGACTGGATGGTAAGGGCCGGGCGGGGATCTGAAGCTTTCTTT
-	TRBJ2-1	TRBD2	TRBV14	CASSLWGSLAGSYNEQFF	TGTGCCAGCAGCCTCTGGGGGAGTCTAGCGGGGTCCTACAATGAGCAGTTCTTC
-	TRBJ2-6	-	TRBV18	CASSLVSGEVINSGANVLTF	TGTGCCAGCTCACTAGTATCCGGAGAAGTGATAAACTCGGGGGCCAACGTCCTGACTTTC
-	TRBJ1-1	-	TRBV27	CASSLYGQPNTEAFF	TGTGCCAGCAGTTTATACGGACAGCCAAACACTGAAGCTTTCTTT
-	TRBJ1-2	TRBD1	TRBV19	CARNTGGGYGYTF	TGTGCCAGGAATACAGGGGGCGGCTATGGCTACACCTTC
few	TRBJ2-3	-	TRBV7-7	CASSIGFTDTQYF	TGTGCCAGCAGTATTGGTTTCACAGATACGCAGTATTTT
-	TRBJ1-1	TRBD1	TRBV13	CASSSSLKGALNTEAFF	TGTGCCAGCAGCTCCTCTCTTAAGGGGGCTTTGAACACTGAAGCTTTCTTT
many	TRBJ2-7	-	TRBV4-1	CASSQGPGTRPWTYEQYF	TGCGCCAGCAGCCAAGGACCGGGGACAAGACCCTGGACCTACGAGCAGTACTTC
few	TRBJ2-5	-	TRBV5-6	CASSARPSGVETQYF	TGTGCCAGCAGCGCCAGGCCGTCGGGAGTGGAGACCCAGTACTTC
-	TRBJ2-5	-	TRBV28	CASRGRSGRAQETQYF	TGTGCCAGCAGGGGTCGGAGCGGGCGGGCCCAAGAGACCCAGTACTTC
-	TRBJ2-7	-	TRBV20-1	CSARDPRGRGNSHEQYF	TGCAGTGCTAGAGACCCCAGGGGACGGGGGAACTCCCACGAGCAGTACTTC
few	TRBJ2-1	TRBD2	TRBV28	CASSLGLVETSSYNEQFF	TGTGCCAGCAGTTTGGGACTAGTGGAAACTAGCTCCTACAATGAGCAGTTCTTC
-	TRBJ2-7	TRBD1	TRBV4-1	CASSQDRFRAGGFYEQYF	TGCGCCAGCAGCCAAGATCGTTTCCGGGCAGGGGGATTCTACGAGCAGTACTTC
few	TRBJ2-7	TRBD2	TRBV13	CASSLPRTSGSYEQYF	TGTGCCAGCAGCTTACCCCGGACTAGCGGCTCCTACGAGCAGTACTTC
-	TRBJ1-5	-	TRBV28	CASSFLDLQPQHF	TGTGCCAGCAGTTTTCTGGACCTACAGCCCCAGCATTTT
few	TRBJ1-5	-	TRBV15	CATSRDLSQPQHF	TGTGCCACCAGCAGAGATTTAAGTCAGCCCCAGCATTTT
-	TRBJ2-1	-	TRBV30	CAWSVSPSNEQFF	TGTGCCTGGAGTGTAAGCCCCTCGAATGAGCAGTTCTTC
-	TRBJ2-3	TRBD1	TRBV5-1	CASSLGQTGKRFEADTQYF	TGCGCCAGCAGTCTGGGGCAGACAGGGAAAAGGTTCGAGGCAGATACGCAGTATTTT
few	TRBJ2-7	TRBD2	TRBV20-1	CSARDLMASGIYEQYF	TGCAGTGCTAGAGATTTAATGGCTAGCGGGATCTACGAGCAGTACTTC
few	TRBJ1-1	TRBD1	TRBV6-6	CASRKGQGRVDTEAFF	TGTGCCAGCAGAAAGGGACAGGGGCGGGTAGACACTGAAGCTTTCTTT
-	TRBJ1-4	TRBD1	TRBV12-3/TRBV12-4	CASSLNGQGGPSNEKLFF	TGTGCCAGCAGCCTAAACGGACAGGGGGGACCTTCTAATGAAAAACTGTTTTTT
few	TRBJ2-7	-	TRBV2	CASSLDKGGYEQYF	TGTGCCAGCAGTTTGGACAAGGGAGGCTACGAGCAGTACTTC
-	TRBJ2-5	TRBD2	TRBV3-1	CASSPTRSGAGETQYF	TGTGCCAGCAGCCCCACCCGAAGCGGGGCCGGGGAGACCCAGTACTTC
few	TRBJ2-1	TRBD2	TRBV7-2	CASSFIPRGRHNNEQFF	TGTGCCAGCAGCTTTATCCCCCGCGGGAGGCACAACAATGAGCAGTTCTTC
-	TRBJ2-4	TRBD2	TRBV3-1	CASSHLEGTSGNIQYF	TGTGCCAGCAGCCATTTAGAGGGGACTAGCGGGAACATTCAGTACTTC
-	TRBJ1-5	TRBD1	TRBV18	CASSRDWAGGKQPQHF	TGTGCCAGCTCACGAGACTGGGCAGGGGGTAAGCAGCCCCAGCATTTT
few	TRBJ2-1	-	TRBV7-3	CASSINGWANEQFF	TGTGCCAGCAGCATCAACGGGTGGGCGAATGAGCAGTTCTTC
-	TRBJ1-6	-	TRBV21-1	CASWGSPLHF	TGTGCCAGCTGGGGTTCACCCCTCCACTTT
few	TRBJ2-1	TRBD2	TRBV20-1	CSARRLAGVGEQFF	TGCAGTGCTAGGAGGCTAGCGGGAGTAGGCGAGCAGTTCTTC
few	TRBJ1-1	-	TRBV4-1	CASSALNTEAFF	TGCGCCAGCAGTGCCTTGAACACTGAAGCTTTCTTT
-	TRBJ2-5	TRBD2	TRBV7-2	CASSLNGRAWDEQYF	TGTGCCAGCAGCTTAAACGGGAGGGCTTGGGATGAGCAGTACTTC
-	TRBJ1-5	-	TRBV2	CASSAAGDGNQPQHF	TGTGCCAGCAGTGCGGCAGGGGACGGCAATCAGCCCCAGCATTTT
-	TRBJ1-2	TRBD1	TRBV20-1	CSASDGTGGCWGYTF	TGCAGTGCTAGTGACGGGACAGGGGGTTGTTGGGGCTACACCTTC
-	TRBJ1-5	-	TRBV12-3/TRBV12-4	CASSLRDFSNQPQHF	TGTGCCAGCAGTTTAAGGGACTTTAGCAATCAGCCCCAGCATTTT
-	TRBJ1-2	TRBD1	TRBV28	CASSPGGQGALDGYTF	TGTGCCAGCAGTCCCGGGGGACAGGGGGCATTGGATGGCTACACCTTC
-	TRBJ1-2	-	TRBV3-1	CASSQEWQGNYGYTF	TGTGCCAGCAGCCAAGAGTGGCAGGGGAACTATGGCTACACCTTC
-	TRBJ1-1	-	TRBV29-1	CSVVLKMNTEAFF	TGCAGCGTTGTGCTGAAGATGAACACTGAAGCTTTCTTT